A single sample gave rise to the 18 T cell receptor beta chains below, sequenced in a study of cytomegalovirus exposure and HLA in healthy donors. The PCR was carried out with 60 Vbeta primers and 13 Jbeta primers. The protocol was immunoSEQ multiplex PCR, while the TCRdb copy is restricted to in-frame clones and leaves out a portion. The sample has some 130,000 clones; the top ten hold around 1.6%. Sequencing was performed on PBMCs. The receptors were gathered from a woman aged 40 to 50 in good health and CMV-seropositive.

This sequence joins TRBV4-1 and TRBJ2-7; 10 positions match TRBD2. Trimming took 4 bases from V and 7 from J; bases not matched to a gene: 16. Germline V gene data show CDR1 as MGHRA and CDR2 as YSYEKL. This CDR3 is 17 amino acids long. The CDR3 coding sequence is TGCGCCAGCAGCCCCGGGACAACTCTAGCGGGAGCGGGAGAGCAGTACTTC. This translates into CASSPGTTLAGAGEQYF.

J is TRBJ2-1 and V is TRBV11-2; TRBD2 is a possible D gene (5 bases). Trimming removed 5 bases from V and 1 base from J, with 9 bases in between. The CDR3 has 14 amino acids. Germline-derived CDR1 and CDR2 are SGHAT and FQNNGV. The CDR3 coding sequence is TGTGCCAGCAGCCGAGCGGTATCCTACAATGAGCAGTTCTTC. This codes for CASSRAVSYNEQFF.

In nucleotides, the CDR3 is TGTGCCAGCAGTGAACTAGCGGGAGCCACAGATACGCAGTATTTT. Its translation: CASSELAGATDTQYF. The gene calls are TRBV6-1 and TRBJ2-3, with 10 nucleotides matching TRBD2. This CDR3 is built from 15 residues. V shed 2 bases and J 2 bases; nucleotides not matched to a gene: 1. Germline loops: CDR1 MNHNS, CDR2 SASEGT.

This rearrangement joins TRBV7-8 to TRBJ1-2, with 7 positions matching TRBD1. Looked up from germline, CDR1 is SGHVS and CDR2 is FQNEAQ. The CDR3 totals 15 residues. Germline trimming cut 4 bases from V and 4 bases from J; bases unmatched to any gene: 9. The DNA for the CDR3 is TGTGCCAGCAGCTCCCCAGACAGGGACCCCTATGGCTACACCTTC. It translates to CASSSPDRDPYGYTF.

This rearrangement joins TRBV6-5 to TRBJ1-4; D gene uncertain. Germline V gene sequence: CDR1 MNHEY, CDR2 SVGAGI. The V end lost 6 bases, the J end lost 5 bases, and 16 bases lay between the germline ends. This CDR3 comprises 15 residues. The CDR3 DNA sequence: TGTGCCAGCAGCCCCCTTGTAGTTCCGAATGAAAAACTGTTTTTT. Translated, it gives CASSPLVVPNEKLFF.

Here the CDR3 DNA reads TGTGCCAGCAGTTTCGGACAGGGACCTTTTGGCACTGAAGCTTTCTTT. Its protein product is CASSFGQGPFGTEAFF. This sequence joins TRBV6-6 and TRBJ1-1; TRBD1 aligns across 8 bases. The CDR3 consists of 16 residues. Germline V gives CDR1 MNHNY, CDR2 SVGAGI (reference sequence). J was trimmed by 4 bases and V by 4 bases; bases with no gene match: 11.

The genes are TRBV7-3 and TRBJ2-7, with TRBD1 as a possible D gene (7 bases). CDR1 is SGHTA and CDR2 is FQGTGA in the germline V gene. The CDR3 totals 14 residues. Trimming left V 6 bases short and J 3 bases short, with 15 bases between. This chain's CDR3 is CASSHRGGDYEQYF. As DNA, the CDR3 is TGTGCCAGCAGTCACAGGGGCGGGGACTACGAGCAGTACTTC.

With regard to this clone: The identical CDR3 is also encoded by other nucleotide sequences in the sample. The chain combines TRBV7-9 with TRBJ2-2; weak D call: TRBD1 (6 bases). Trimming took 5 bases from V and 2 from J, leaving 15 bases between them. The germline V gene has CDR1 SEHNR and CDR2 FQNEAQ (reference sequence). This CDR3 has 16 residues. CDR3 bases: TGTGCCAGCAGCCCAAGTGGGGGCCTTAACACCGGGGAGCTGTTTTTT. Translating it yields CASSPSGGLNTGELFF.

The chain has TRBV6-5 and TRBJ2-5, with a possible D match to TRBD2 (5 bases). CDR3 length: 11 residues. Between the trimmed V and J ends, which lost 5 bases and 4 bases, there was a span of 5 bases. Germline V gives CDR1 MNHEY, CDR2 SVGAGI. The CDR3 sequence: CASSGGETQYF. CDR3 in DNA: TGTGCCAGCAGTGGAGGAGAGACCCAGTACTTC.

The chain is built from TRBV6-4 and TRBJ2-7; tentative D call: TRBD1 (6 bases). The CDR3 length is 13 residues. The ends were cut back, 8 bases at V and 2 bases at J, with 13 bases in the middle. Germline assignment: CDR1 MRHNA and CDR2 SNTAGT. DNA for the CDR3: TGTGCCAGCCGGGACACCTTACCCTACGAGCAGTACTTC. As protein: CASRDTLPYEQYF.

The chain carries TRBV4-1 and TRBJ1-2, with TRBD1 matching over 7 bases. Unmatched junction bases numbered 6, after V lost 3 bases and J lost 2 bases. The length of the CDR3 is 15 residues. Per the germline V gene, CDR1 is MGHRA and CDR2 is YSYEKL. As DNA, the CDR3 is TGCGCCAGCAGCCAGTTGGGACAGACAAACTATGGCTACACCTTC. This translates into CASSQLGQTNYGYTF.

The chain combines TRBV5-1 with TRBJ2-5; 12 nucleotides match TRBD2. The V segment lost 0 bases and the J segment 5 bases; nucleotides outside the gene matches: 2. The CDR3 is 15 amino acids. Germline V gene sequence: CDR1 SGHRS, CDR2 YFSETQ. The CDR3 sequence is CASSLAGLAGETQYF. The CDR3 bases are TGCGCCAGCAGCTTGGCCGGACTAGCGGGGGAGACCCAGTACTTC.

The rearrangement links TRBV11-2 to TRBJ2-3, with a possible D match to TRBD2 (6 bases). The CDR3 sequence is 16 residues long. Trimming pared 3 bases from V and 2 bases from J, leaving 15 bases between. Per the germline V gene, CDR1 is SGHAT and CDR2 is FQNNGV. The CDR3 loop is CASSFLGTGATDTQYF. CDR3 coding DNA: TGTGCCAGCAGCTTCCTTGGGACTGGCGCCACAGATACGCAGTATTTT.

This chain links TRBV5-1 with TRBJ2-3; 7 nucleotides match TRBD1. V shed 4 bases, J shed 2 bases, and the junction held 4 bases outside the gene matches. This CDR3 has 14 residues. Germline CDR1 and CDR2: SGHRS and YFSETQ. The CDR3 loop reads CASSRGPLTDTQYF. CDR3 bases: TGCGCCAGCAGCAGGGGGCCCCTCACAGATACGCAGTATTTT.

The chain is built from TRBV30 and TRBJ2-5; 7 bases agree with TRBD1. The tail of the sequence fits TRBJ2-7 better, so the J call may be wrong. The germline V gene has CDR1 GTSNPN and CDR2 SVGIG (reference sequence). The CDR3 consists of 13 residues. This chain's CDR3 is CAWSWGQNDEQYF. The CDR3 DNA sequence: TGTGCCTGGAGTTGGGGACAGAACGACGAGCAGTACTTC.

V gene TRBV19 combines with J gene TRBJ2-4, with a possible D match to TRBD1 (6 bases). Germline CDR1 LNHDA, CDR2 SQIVND (reference sequence). The CDR3 is made up of 16 amino acids. Trimming removed 6 bases at V and 7 bases at J, with 22 bases between. The CDR3 bases are TGTGCCAGTAGCATGGGACCCGGGACATCTTCTAACATTCAGTACTTC. Translated, it gives CASSMGPGTSSNIQYF. Looking up the rest from reference TRBV19 and TRBJ2-4 gives the full variable domain: DGGITQSPKYLFRKEGQNVTLSCEQNLNHDAMYWYRQDPGQGLRLIYYSQIVNDFQKGDIAEGYSVSREKKESFPLTVTSAQKNPTAFYLCASSMGPGTSSNIQYFGAGTRLSVL.

V usage is TRBV6-5 and J usage is TRBJ2-5, with 7 bases fitting TRBD1. The DNA end is a closer match to TRBJ2-7, so the J assignment may be wrong. Germline V lookup: CDR1 MNHEY, CDR2 SVGAGI. This CDR3 has 13 residues. CDR3 sequence reads: CASAKTTGSEQYF. The CDR3 region has the DNA TGTGCCAGCGCCAAAACGACAGGGAGCGAGCAGTACTTC.

The CDR3 DNA sequence: TGCGCCAGCAGTGTGCCTAGCGGGAGAAGGGGCAAAAACATTCAGTACTTC. This translates into CASSVPSGRRGKNIQYF. The chain recombines TRBV10-2 with TRBJ2-4, with 10 bases matching TRBD2. The J segment lost 3 bases and the V segment lost 4 bases, leaving 9 bases of the junction unmatched. CDR3 size: 17 residues. CDR1 and CDR2 from the germline V gene are WSHSY and SAAADI.